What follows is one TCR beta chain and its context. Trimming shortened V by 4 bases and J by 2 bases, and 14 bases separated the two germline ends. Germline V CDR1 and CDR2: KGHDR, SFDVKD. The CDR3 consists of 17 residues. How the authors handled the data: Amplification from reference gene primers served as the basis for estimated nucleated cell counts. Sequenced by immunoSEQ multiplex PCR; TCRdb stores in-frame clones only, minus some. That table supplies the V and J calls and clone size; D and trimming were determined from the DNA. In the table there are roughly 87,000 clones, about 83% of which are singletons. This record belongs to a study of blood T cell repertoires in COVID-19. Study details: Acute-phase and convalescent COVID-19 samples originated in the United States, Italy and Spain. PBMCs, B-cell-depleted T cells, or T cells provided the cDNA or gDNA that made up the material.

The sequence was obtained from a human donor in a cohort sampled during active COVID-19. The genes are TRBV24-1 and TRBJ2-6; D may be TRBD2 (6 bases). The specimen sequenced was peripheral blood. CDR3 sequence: CATSESPGRTGANVLTF. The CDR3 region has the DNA TGTGCCACCAGTGAAAGTCCGGGGAGGACTGGGGCCAACGTCCTGACTTTC.